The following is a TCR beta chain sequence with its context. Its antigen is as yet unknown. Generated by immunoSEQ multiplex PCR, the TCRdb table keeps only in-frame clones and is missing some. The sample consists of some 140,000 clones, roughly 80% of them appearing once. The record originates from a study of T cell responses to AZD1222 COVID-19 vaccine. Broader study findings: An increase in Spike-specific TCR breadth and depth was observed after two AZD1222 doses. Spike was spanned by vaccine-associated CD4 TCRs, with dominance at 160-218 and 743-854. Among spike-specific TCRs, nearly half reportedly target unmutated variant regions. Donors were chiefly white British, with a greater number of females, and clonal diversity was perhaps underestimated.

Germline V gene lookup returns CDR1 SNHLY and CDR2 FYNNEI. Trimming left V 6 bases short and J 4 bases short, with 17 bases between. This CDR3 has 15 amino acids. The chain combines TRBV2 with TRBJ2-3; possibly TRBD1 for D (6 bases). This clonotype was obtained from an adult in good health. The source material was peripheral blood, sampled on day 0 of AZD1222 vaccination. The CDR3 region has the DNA TGTGCCAGCAGCTGGGCCAGGGGATCGGCAGATACGCAGTATTTT. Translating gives CASSWARGSADTQYF.